The clone carrying this T cell receptor beta chain has just one count. As yet, its antigen is unknown. Sequenced by immunoSEQ multiplex PCR; TCRdb stores in-frame clones only, minus some. The repertoire holds about 1.5 million clones, with under 99% as singletons. This record belongs to a study of shared clonotypes between healthy human individuals. Study findings and constraints: Generally, estimated richness proved larger in naive subsets than it did in memory subsets.

Trimming shortened V by 5 bases and J by 0 bases, and 17 bases separated the two germline ends. Germline V gene sequence: CDR1 SGHAT, CDR2 FQNNGV. The CDR3 is 17 residues long. This TCR was sampled from a man younger than 45 in good health. This chain links TRBV11-2 with TRBJ2-1; D unresolved. Sequencing was done on a sample of naive CD4+ T cells sorted from blood. Subset denoted: CD45RA+ positively selected. DNA for the CDR3: TGTGCCAGCAGCACTTACTCAGCTAGTTACTCCTACAATGAGCAGTTCTTC. Protein sequence: CASSTYSASYSYNEQFF.